One sample yielded the 12 T cell receptor beta chains listed below, sequenced in a study of stem cell transplantation in POMP-related autoinflammatory disease. Method: immunoSEQ multiplex PCR; TCRdb's copy keeps in-frame clones and lacks some. The data show approximately 65,000 clones, approximately 91% seen once. Source: CD4+ T cells from PBMCs, taken after stem cell transplantation. The receptors stem from a human patient with POMP-related autoinflammation and immune dysregulation (PRAID). Some T cells may possibly be graft donor cells.

This rearrangement joins TRBV2 to TRBJ1-6; D is possibly TRBD1 (5 bases). Looked up from germline, CDR1 is SNHLY and CDR2 is FYNNEI. The V gene lost 6 bases and the J gene lost 0 bases, with 9 bases spanning the gap. This CDR3 region has 15 residues. CDR3 residues: CASSADSSYNSPLHF. The CDR3 DNA is TGTGCCAGCAGCGCCGACAGCTCCTATAATTCACCCCTCCACTTT.

This chain links TRBV28 with TRBJ1-3; D may be TRBD1 (5 bases). Deletions cut 4 bases from V and 4 bases from J, with 14 bases between. Germline lookup yields CDR1 MDHEN and CDR2 SYDVKM. This CDR3 comprises 15 residues. CDR3 region: CASSSPGDPGNTIYF. The CDR3 DNA follows: TGTGCCAGCAGTTCCCCCGGGGACCCAGGAAACACCATATATTTT.

This clone was seen a few times. This chain joins TRBV5-1 and TRBJ2-1; D gene ambiguous. This CDR3 is built from 16 residues. The germline V gene encodes CDR1 SGHRS and CDR2 YFSETQ. Deletions cut 0 bases from V and 8 bases from J, with 18 bases between. This CDR3 is CASSLAKAPPGDEQFF. The CDR3 DNA reads as TGCGCCAGCAGCTTGGCCAAGGCTCCTCCCGGCGATGAGCAGTTCTTC.

V is TRBV19 and J is TRBJ1-5; D is uncertain. Germline CDR1 is LNHDA and CDR2 is SQIVND (reference sequence). The V and J ends lost 5 bases and 0 bases respectively, with 8 bases between them. The CDR3 is 14 residues long. The DNA for the CDR3 is TGTGCCAGTAGTGGACCATATAGCAATCAGCCCCAGCATTTT. Its translation is CASSGPYSNQPQHF.

This clone was counted a few times. The V call is TRBV24-1, the J call TRBJ2-1; maybe TRBD2 (6 bases). Deletions cut 4 bases from V and 0 bases from J, with 12 bases between. The CDR3 loop spans 16 amino acids. The germline CDR1 and CDR2 sequences are KGHDR and SFDVKD. The chain's CDR3 is CATSEGTSSSYNEQFF. The CDR3 nucleotides read TGTGCCACCAGTGAGGGGACTTCGAGCTCCTACAATGAGCAGTTCTTC.

The chain has TRBV5-6 and TRBJ2-7, with 10 bases identical to TRBD2. V trimming: 4 bases; J trimming: 3 bases; junction bases outside the gene matches: 7. This CDR3 spans 15 amino acids. From germline, CDR1 is SGHDT and CDR2 YYEEEE. This chain's CDR3 is CASSKPGLASYEQYF. In nucleotides, the CDR3 is TGTGCCAGCAGCAAACCGGGACTAGCGAGCTACGAGCAGTACTTC. The full variable domain, completed using reference TRBV5-6 and TRBJ2-7, is DAGVTQSPTHLIKTRGQQVTLRCSPKSGHDTVSWYQQALGQGPQFIFQYYEEEERQRGNFPDRFSGHQFPNYSSELNVNALLLGDSALYLCASSKPGLASYEQYFGPGTRLTVT.

CDR3 sequence (DNA): TGTGCCAGCAGCCAAGAAGTGCGGGATACGCAGTATTTT. Its translation: CASSQEVRDTQYF. The V and J genes are TRBV4-2 and TRBJ2-3, with unresolved D. The V end lost 0 bases, the J end lost 6 bases, and 7 bases lay between the germline ends. The CDR3 consists of 13 residues. Germline lookup yields CDR1 LGHNA and CDR2 YNFKEQ.

V is TRBV29-1 and J is TRBJ2-1; D is possibly TRBD1 (6 bases). The CDR3 length is 15 residues. The germline gives CDR1 SQVTM, CDR2 ANQGSEA. Trimming took 5 bases from V and 6 from J, leaving 20 bases between them. CDR3 in amino acids: CSVSQWGHSSNEQFF. The CDR3 bases are TGCAGCGTTTCTCAATGGGGGCATTCAAGCAATGAGCAGTTCTTC.

The chain is built from TRBV5-4 and TRBJ2-7; 8 bases are a match to TRBD2. From germline, CDR1 is SGHNT and CDR2 YYREEE (reference sequence). With V trimmed by 0 bases and J by 2 bases, 4 bases remained unmatched. CDR3 length: 15 residues. CDR3 protein: CASSLGSGGPYEQYF. CDR3 bases: TGTGCCAGCAGCTTGGGGAGCGGGGGACCCTACGAGCAGTACTTC.

The chain uses TRBV7-6 and TRBJ2-2; 8 bases agree with TRBD1. Germline V CDR1 and CDR2: SGHVS, FNYEAQ. There are 16 residues in the CDR3. Germline trimming cut 1 base from V and 2 bases from J; bases unmatched to any gene: 3. CDR3 amino acids: CASSLGTGINTGELFF. CDR3 sequence (DNA): TGTGCCAGCAGCTTAGGGACAGGGATCAACACCGGGGAGCTGTTTTTT.

As regards this clone: Compared with germline, one end of the junction differs, possibly owing to a read error. The V and J genes are TRBV3-1 (or the pseudogene TRBV3-2) and TRBJ2-5; TRBD2 matches 9 bases. The CDR3 is 14 amino acids. Germline CDR1 reads LGHDT; CDR2 reads YNNKEL (reference sequence). The chain's CDR3 is CASSQVSGGPPPHF. For the CDR3, the DNA is TGTGCCAGCAGCCAAGTTAGCGGGGGACCTCCCCCACACTTC.

The chain recombines TRBV15 with TRBJ2-3, with a weak D call TRBD1 (5 bases). The V end was cut by 1 base, the J end by 1 base, with 12 bases between. The germline V gene has CDR1 LNHNV and CDR2 YYDKDF (reference sequence). The CDR3 runs to 16 residues. The DNA for the CDR3 is TGTGCCACCAGCAGAGTCCCTAGGGGTGGCACAGATACGCAGTATTTT. Protein: CATSRVPRGGTDTQYF.